This T cell receptor (beta chain) came from a study of T cell responses to AZD1222 COVID-19 vaccine. Study-wide points: Reportedly, close to half of spike-specific TCRs are directed against unmutated variant regions.

About this clone itself: What it recognizes is unknown.

The repertoire was sequenced with immunoSEQ multiplex PCR; TCRdb's copy has only in-frame clones and lacks some. The table shows about 25,000 clones, with around 86% occurring only once. The source material was peripheral blood, sampled 28 days after the second AZD1222 dose. This receptor was identified in an adult who received the AZD1222 COVID-19 vaccine.

The CDR3 reads CASSLFAGRETQYF. For the CDR3, the DNA is TGTGCCAGCAGCTTATTTGCGGGCAGGGAGACCCAGTACTTC. The genes are TRBV7-3 and TRBJ2-5; TRBD2 might be the D (5 bases). From germline, CDR1 is SGHTA and CDR2 FQGTGA. CDR3 length: 14 amino acids. V was cut by 2 bases and J by 5 bases, with 12 bases left in between.